The rows below give T cell receptor beta chains drawn from one sample of a study of CD8 T cells in ankylosing spondylitis. TCRdb ran MiXCR on the 5' RACE reads and lists one entry per CDR3 protein. The table includes 350,000 or so distinct CDR3 sequences, less than 9.5% detected once. Sequencing was carried out using blood, either unsorted or a sorted T cell fraction (not recorded which). The receptors stem from a male donor with ankylosing spondylitis. CDR3s include the opening cysteine and the closing phenylalanine or tryptophan. A D gene is named only where the DNA matches it firmly. Size is omitted from some rows. Given values are once, few, many or a class for expanded clones.

size	V	D	J	DNA	CDR3
.	TRBV4-2	.	TRBJ2-7	TGTGCCAGCAGCCAAGACTGGGTAGGCTCCTACGAGCAGTACTTC	CASSQDWVGSYEQYF
many	TRBV12-3/TRBV12-4	TRBD1	TRBJ2-2	TGTGCCAGCAGCCCCCGGGACAGCACGAACACCGGGGAGCTGTTTTTT	CASSPRDSTNTGELFF
few	TRBV27	.	TRBJ2-7	TGTGCCAGCAGTTTGTCTAAGCGGCACGAGCAGTACTTC	CASSLSKRHEQYF
few	TRBV2	TRBD1	TRBJ1-6	TGTGCCAGCAGTGATTACAGGGGAGACTCACCCCTCCACTTT	CASSDYRGDSPLHF
.	TRBV14	TRBD2	TRBJ2-7	TGTGCCAGCAGCCAAGTCCCGCGGGAGGCCCCCTACGAGCAGTACTTC	CASSQVPREAPYEQYF
many	TRBV28	TRBD1	TRBJ2-5	TGTGCCAGCAGGCCAGGGACAGGGGATTATGGAGAGACCCAGTACTTC	CASRPGTGDYGETQYF
.	TRBV15	.	TRBJ2-7	TGTGCCACGAGAAACCGGGCCGAACGCTACGAGCAGTACTTC	CATRNRAERYEQYF
few	TRBV30	TRBD2	TRBJ2-1	TGTGCCCGGAGTGGGTTAGCGGGAGGGTACAATGAGCAGTTCTTC	CARSGLAGGYNEQFF
.	TRBV6-5	TRBD2	TRBJ2-5	TGTGCCAGCAGTTGGGGACTAGCGGGAGCGGAGACCCAGTACTTC	CASSWGLAGAETQYF
many	TRBV5-1	.	TRBJ1-2	TGCGCCAGCAGTGTCCGGGCCCTGGGCTATGGCTACACCTTC	CASSVRALGYGYTF
many	TRBV6-2/TRBV6-3	.	TRBJ2-3	TGTGCCAGCAGCCCTTTCGTGGCGGGTAGCACAGATACGCAGTATTTT	CASSPFVAGSTDTQYF
many	TRBV12-3/TRBV12-4	.	TRBJ2-2	TGTGCCAGCAGTTTCCTCGGGGACACCGGGGAGCTGTTTTTT	CASSFLGDTGELFF
.	TRBV29-1	.	TRBJ2-6	TGCAGCGGGACTCTCTCTGGGGCCAACGTCCTGACTTTC	CSGTLSGANVLTF
many	TRBV12-3/TRBV12-4	.	TRBJ1-2	TGTGCCAGCAGTGGGAACGCCTATGGCTACACCTTC	CASSGNAYGYTF
.	TRBV12-3/TRBV12-4	.	TRBJ1-3	TGTGCCAGCAGTTTCTGGGTGGGGGGGAGCTCTGGAAACACCATATATTTT	CASSFWVGGSSGNTIYF
many	TRBV10-3	TRBD2	TRBJ2-7	TGTGCCATCAGTGTGGGGACTAGCGGGAGAGAAGAGCAGTACTTC	CAISVGTSGREEQYF
.	TRBV29-1	.	TRBJ2-7	TGCAGCGTTGATGAAGGGTACGAGCAGTACTTC	CSVDEGYEQYF
many	TRBV4-2	TRBD1	TRBJ2-5	TGTGCCAGCAGCCCTCAGGACAGGGGGCGTGAGACCCAGTACTTC	CASSPQDRGRETQYF